Described below is a single TCR beta chain sequence and its context. It lacks a known antigen. No base quality values were provided; no much bigger clone lies one nucleotide off. The sample belongs to a study of shared clonotypes between healthy human individuals (dated by TCRdb to about 2020). Background for the entire study: Three men and a couple of women, aged 18 to 49 years, made up the cohort. Per donor, three plates each were used for CD4 naive and CD4 memory, two for CD8 naive, and one for CD8 memory. The study deeply sequenced blood TCR repertoires of five healthy adults to estimate repertoire size and the extent of clonotype sharing between individuals. Different laboratories and diverse techniques were used to prepare libraries and sequence TCR repertoires, to increase sequencing depth and limit assay-specific biases. Leukapheresis yielded between about 0.85 and 9.5 billion PBMCs per donor.

Including the terminal cysteine and phenylalanine, the CDR3 comprises 16 residues. The only DNA kept is the CDR3, 48 bases in frame from the first base. Via the germline V gene, CDR1 is SGHAT and CDR2 FQNNGV. The trim is 1 base for V and 4 bases for J, with a gap of 11 bases between the germline ends. Donors were healthy HIV-negative adults with no recently reported acute infections or vaccinations. Only Caucasian adults living in Nashville, Tennessee, USA were represented among the donors. CD4+ T cells were enriched by magnetic negative selection, after which naive cells were positively selected on CD45RA and the negative fraction was taken as the memory subset. Blood was collected by leukapheresis, and PBMCs were isolated by Ficoll-Histopaque density gradient centrifugation and then cryopreserved in liquid nitrogen vapor phase. Purity and quantity of every magnetically sorted T cell population were checked by analytical flow cytometry. Genomic DNA was isolated from each sorted fraction and quantified by UV absorbance on a Nanodrop 2000c.

General conclusions and limits of the study: Across a few donors, approximately 5% of naive CD4, around 3.5% of naive CD8, around 2.1% of memory CD4, and around 0.4% of memory CD8 clonotypes were shared. The small number of donors limited the genetic and exposure-history diversity represented. Naive subsets generally had larger estimated clonotype richness than memory subsets. Incomplete sequencing was indicated by rarefaction of sorted-subset datasets, despite the large sequencing depth. Pairwise subsampling led to the expectation that sequencing depth would affect the degree of clonotype sharing among donors. Sampling was restricted to blood, and TCR repertoires in tissues likely differ from the TCR repertoires found in blood. Clonotypes shared by all four sorted-subset donors showed higher generation probabilities than non-shared clonotypes.

Using the deep immunoSEQ assay, multiplex PCR amplified TCR CDR3 regions from genomic DNA. For each cell subset, the extracted genomic DNA was distributed evenly across all wells of several immunoSEQ 96-well plates, and each plate served as one replicate. For sorted subsets, about 0.2 ug genomic DNA, equal to 25,000 to 35,000 T cell genomes, was loaded into each replicate PCR. Purified libraries were measured with a Qubit 3.0 fluorometer, size-checked on a Bioanalyzer 2100, and measured again with the KAPA Library Quantification kit. Every immunoSEQ 96-well plate was sequenced on a separate single-read 150-cycle Illumina NextSeq 550 flow cell. In the authors' own workflow: Because only junctional sequences without quality scores were contained in the immunoSEQ output, filtering matching that applied to full-length reads could not be performed. To assign V/J genes and CDR3, sequences were annotated against IMGT germline references using PyIR, a Python wrapper for IgBLAST v1.9. Reads were removed for weak V/J assignments (E-value above 1e-6), missing CDR3, stop codons, out-of-frame junctions, or ambiguous translated residues. V3J clonotypes were defined by identical inferred V gene, J gene, and CDR3 amino acid sequence. To compute the percentage overlap between repertoires, the number of shared unique clonotypes was divided by the size of the smaller repertoire. Repertoire richness was assessed with RTK rarefaction, the Chao1 estimator, and Recon v2.1 estimates of unobserved clonotypes. Generation probabilities were computed with OLGA for all TCRbeta clonotypes obtained by the gDNA method from a few donors. TCRdb carries this immuneACCESS record with in-frame sequences only. Its versions omit some clonotypes, under half of them owing to an unresolved V gene in the studies checked, with the rest unexplained. The D gene and trimming were derived from the DNA, and the V and J assignments and clone size from that table. The sample table contains 2 million to 2.5 million clones; only one count was recorded for approximately 94% of them. The ten largest clones capture around 0.13% of the sample.

The source of this sequence is a man younger than 35 in good health. The V and J genes are TRBV11-2 and TRBJ2-6, with TRBD1 as a weak D call on 5 bases. The sequencing input was naive CD4+ T cells sorted from blood. The cell subset or site label corresponds to: CD45RA+ positively selected. The CDR3 here reads CASSLVAGSGANVLTF. The base sequence is TGTGCCAGCAGCTTAGTAGCAGGGTCCGGGGCCAACGTCCTGACTTTC.